These 31 T cell receptor beta chains originate from one sample sequenced in a study of neurological immune-mediated disorders. TCRdb recomputed calls from the 5' RACE reads with MiXCR, one row per CDR3 protein. This table holds around 90,000 distinct CDR3 sequences, roughly an eighth found once. The sample's time point: longitudinal time-point 2. Material for sequencing was PBMCs. The receptors stem from a female donor with HTLV-1-associated myelopathy (HAM/TSP).

The sample holds many counts of this clonotype. CDR3 residues: CASSFSAREFGNQPQHF. DNA for the CDR3: TGTGCCAGCAGTTTTTCGGCGCGGGAGTTCGGCAATCAGCCCCAGCATTTT. The chain has TRBV12-3 or TRBV12-4 and TRBJ1-5; D gene unclear. Trimming stripped 3 bases from V and 2 bases from J, with 17 bases between. This CDR3 has 17 residues.

This clonotype was counted many times. This chain joins TRBV28 and TRBJ2-2, with a tentative D call TRBD2 (5 bases). The germline CDR1 and CDR2 sequences are MDHEN and SYDVKM. The CDR3 has 16 amino acids. Trimming took off 7 bases at V and 0 bases at J, with 15 bases between the two ends. CDR3 region: CASTVAAVANTGELFF. The DNA of the CDR3 is TGTGCCAGCACGGTGGCAGCGGTTGCGAACACCGGGGAGCTGTTTTTT.

This clonotype was counted at least ten times. The V gene is TRBV6-5, the J gene TRBJ2-1; 11 nucleotides match TRBD2. CDR1 is MNHEY and CDR2 is SVGAGI in the germline V gene. After removal of 6 bases from V and 7 bases from J, the junction contained 8 bases not matched to a gene. This CDR3 has 15 residues. The CDR3 bases are TGTGCCAGCAGAACTCTAGCGGGGGGTTCAAATGAGCAGTTCTTC. Amino acid sequence: CASRTLAGGSNEQFF.

In this sample, this clonotype turned up many times. The V call is TRBV6-1, the J call TRBJ1-5; D is perhaps TRBD1 (5 bases). From germline, CDR1 is MNHNS and CDR2 SASEGT. This CDR3 is 16 amino acids long. V lost 4 bases to trimming and J lost 9 bases, with 22 bases between them. Written as DNA, the CDR3 is TGTGCCAGCAGTGGCCAGGGTCAACAAAGTTACTCGCCCCAGCATTTT. It specifies CASSGQGQQSYSPQHF.

At least ten counts were recorded for this clonotype. The rearrangement uses TRBV3-1 and TRBJ1-2; D may be TRBD1 (6 bases). The length of the CDR3 is 12 residues. Trimming shortened V by 6 bases and J by 4 bases, and 9 bases separated the two germline ends. Germline CDR1 and CDR2: LGHDT and YNNKEL (reference sequence). This CDR3 reads CASRLTGYGYTF. The CDR3 DNA sequence: TGTGCCAGCAGGCTGACAGGCTATGGCTACACCTTC. Full variable domain (remainder filled in from reference TRBV3-1 and TRBJ1-2): DTAVSQTPKYLVTQMGNDKSIKCEQNLGHDTMYWYKQDSKKFLKIMFSYNNKELIINETVPNRFSPKSPDKAHLNLHINSLELGDSAVYFCASRLTGYGYTFGSGTRLTVV.

This clonotype was detected only a few times. The rearrangement joins TRBV27 to TRBJ2-7; TRBD2 matches at 11 bases. V was pared by 6 bases and J by 3 bases, with 7 bases of the junction left unmatched. The CDR3 is 15 amino acids. Germline CDR1 and CDR2: MNHEY and SMNVEV (reference sequence). This CDR3 reads CASRQLAGEFYEQYF. CDR3 coding DNA: TGTGCCAGCAGGCAACTAGCGGGGGAGTTCTACGAGCAGTACTTC.

CDR3 bases: TGCGCCAGCCGCAAACCTGGGACAGGGGACACCGGGGAGCTGTTTTTT. Its protein is CASRKPGTGDTGELFF. The rearrangement joins TRBV5-1 to TRBJ2-2, with 10 bases identical to TRBD1. Germline CDR1 SGHRS, CDR2 YFSETQ. The CDR3 is 16 amino acids. V gave up 7 bases and J gave up 3 bases; unmatched junction bases: 9. Drawing the rest from reference TRBV5-1 and TRBJ2-2, the complete variable domain is KAGVTQTPRYLIKTRGQQVTLSCSPISGHRSVSWYQQTPGQGLQFLFEYFSETQRNKGNFPGRFSGRQFSNSRSEMNVSTLELGDSALYLCASRKPGTGDTGELFFGEGSRLTVL.

In its sample, this clonotype is medium-sized. The chain recombines TRBV3-1 with TRBJ1-1, with D hard to call. The CDR3 length is 13 residues. Trimming pared 4 bases from V and 1 base from J, leaving 7 bases between. CDR1 LGHDT and CDR2 YNNKEL come from the germline V gene (reference sequence). CDR3 sequence reads: CASSPLKNTEAFF. The CDR3, as DNA: TGTGCCAGCAGCCCACTTAAGAACACTGAAGCTTTCTTT.

This clonotype was seen ten or more times. The chain is built from TRBV5-1 and TRBJ2-3, with D possibly matching TRBD2 (5 bases). CDR3 length: 16 residues. V dropped 1 base and J dropped 1 base, with 13 bases sitting between them. CDR1 is SGHRS, CDR2 YFSETQ, per germline. The CDR3 protein is CASSLPGLGGTDTQYF. The DNA of the CDR3 is TGCGCCAGCAGCTTGCCTGGTTTGGGAGGCACAGATACGCAGTATTTT.

The sample holds many counts of this clonotype. The chain couples TRBV20-1 to TRBJ2-2; 7 nucleotides line up with TRBD1. This CDR3 is built from 16 residues. The germline CDR1 and CDR2 sequences are DFQATT and SNEGSKA (reference sequence). The V and J ends lost 0 bases and 1 base, in that order; junction bases with no gene match: 5. CDR3 sequence (DNA): TGCAGTGCTAGAGATGAGCGACAGGGGAACACCGGGGAGCTGTTTTTT. It encodes CSARDERQGNTGELFF.

Many counts were recorded for this clonotype. J is TRBJ2-3 and V is TRBV27; D remains ambiguous. This CDR3 has 13 residues. Germline V gene lookup returns CDR1 MNHEY and CDR2 SMNVEV (reference sequence). V lost 7 bases to trimming and J lost 3 bases, with 11 bases between them. The CDR3 reads CASKGYLTDTQYF. The CDR3 region has the DNA TGTGCCAGCAAAGGTTACCTAACAGATACGCAGTATTTT.

The gene calls are TRBV6-6 and TRBJ2-1; D unclear. From germline, CDR1 is MNHNY and CDR2 SVGAGI (reference sequence). V was clipped by 10 bases and J by 0 bases, with 10 bases between them. The CDR3 consists of 13 residues. The DNA of the CDR3 is TGTGCCAACACCCTGAGCTCCTACAATGAGCAGTTCTTC. Translation gives CANTLSSYNEQFF.

This clonotype was detected many times. The J gene is TRBJ1-5, the V gene TRBV7-3, with D possibly TRBD1 on 6 matching bases. Germline CDR1 reads SGHTA; CDR2 reads FQGTGA. CDR3 length equals 20 residues. V lost 3 bases, J lost 7 bases, and 31 bases lay in between. In nucleotides, the CDR3 is TGTGCCAGCAGCTTTCTAAGGGGGAGTCTAACGGGGATCTTCGGCCAGCCCCAGCATTTT. Translation gives CASSFLRGSLTGIFGQPQHF.

The chain carries TRBV5-5 and TRBJ2-1; 8 bases fit TRBD1. Trimming cost V 3 bases and J 0 bases; bases outside gene matches: 5. Germline V gene lookup returns CDR1 SGHKS and CDR2 YYEKEE (reference sequence). The CDR3 is made up of 16 amino acids. CDR3 in amino acids: CASSSTGGSSYNEQFF. The CDR3 region has the DNA TGTGCCAGCAGCTCTACAGGGGGTAGCTCCTACAATGAGCAGTTCTTC.

This clonotype came up a few times. The chain joins TRBV9 to TRBJ1-6, with TRBD1 matching 8 bases. The V gene end was trimmed by 3 bases and the J gene end by 9 bases; junction bases not matched to a gene: 8. The germline V gene encodes CDR1 SGDLS and CDR2 YYNGEE. CDR3 length equals 15 residues. CDR3 nucleotide sequence: TGTGCCAGCAGCGCAATGGACAGGGTGGGTTCACCCCTCCACTTT. It specifies CASSAMDRVGSPLHF.

This clonotype was detected ten times or more. CDR3 in DNA: TGTGCCAGCAGCGTCGGGCCAAGGGAGACCCAGTACTTC. Translated: CASSVGPRETQYF. V is TRBV7-2 and J is TRBJ2-5; no firm D call. The germline V and J ends were trimmed by 5 bases and 5 bases, with 12 bases remaining between them. This CDR3 has 13 residues. CDR1 is SGHTA, CDR2 FQGNSA, per germline.

This clonotype showed up many times. The gene calls are TRBV6-2 or TRBV6-3 and TRBJ2-7; 8 bases agree with TRBD1. This CDR3 is 13 amino acids long. CDR1 is MNHEY, CDR2 SVGEGT, per germline. The V and J ends lost 1 base and 6 bases, in that order; junction bases with no gene match: 2. In nucleotides, the CDR3 is TGTGCCAGCAGTTACTTGGGGACAGGCGAGCAGTACTTC. It yields the protein CASSYLGTGEQYF.

This clonotype was detected many times. V gene TRBV5-1 combines with J gene TRBJ2-7, with D perhaps matching TRBD2 (5 bases). Germline CDR1 reads SGHRS; CDR2 reads YFSETQ. The germline V and J ends were trimmed by 1 base and 0 bases, with 11 bases remaining between them. The CDR3 runs 15 residues. The CDR3 nucleotides read TGCGCCAGCAGCTTGACGGCGGGCAGCTCCTACGAGCAGTACTTC. It is translated as CASSLTAGSSYEQYF.

This clonotype was observed a handful of times. The chain links TRBV5-1 to TRBJ2-7; no clear D. Germline CDR1 and CDR2: SGHRS and YFSETQ. Trimming removed 1 base from V and 5 bases from J, with 7 bases in between. The CDR3 runs 12 residues. The CDR3 region is CASSLRSHEQYF. In DNA form, the CDR3 reads TGCGCCAGCAGCTTGCGGAGCCACGAGCAGTACTTC.

This clonotype was observed at least ten times. The chain has TRBV21-1 and TRBJ2-1; the table gives TRBD2 as D, unverified against the DNA. TRBV21-1 is flagged as a pseudogene. This CDR3 spans 17 amino acids. The CDR3: CASRKGGRILEEREQFF. The CDR3 DNA sequence: TGTGCCAGCAGGAAGGGGGGGAGGATCTTGGAGGAGAGGGAGCAGTTCTTC.

This clonotype has just a few counts. The genes are TRBV2 and TRBJ2-7; D remains unclear. Germline V CDR1 and CDR2: SNHLY, FYNNEI. The CDR3 contains 14 residues. The V and J ends lost 4 bases and 6 bases respectively, with 16 bases between them. The CDR3 nucleotides read TGTGCCAGCAGTGCCATGGAAGTAGGCGGCGAGCAGTACTTC. It encodes CASSAMEVGGEQYF.

This clonotype was observed at least ten times. The chain combines TRBV11-2 with TRBJ2-7; 9 bases match TRBD1. This CDR3 has 15 amino acids. Trimming took 5 bases from V and 4 from J; bases not matched to a gene: 9. Germline CDR1 reads SGHAT; CDR2 reads FQNNGV. Here the CDR3 reads CASSLTRDRVYEQYF. In nucleotides, the CDR3 is TGTGCCAGCAGCCTCACGAGGGACAGGGTTTACGAGCAGTACTTC.

This clonotype was observed many times. The chain has TRBV28 and TRBJ2-4; TRBD2 agrees at 12 bases. CDR3 length: 17 amino acids. The V gene end was trimmed by 4 bases and the J gene end by 1 base; junction bases not matched to a gene: 5. Germline values: CDR1 MDHEN, CDR2 SYDVKM. Written as DNA, the CDR3 is TGTGCCAGCAGTTCCTTCACTAGCGGGGGGGCCAAAAACATTCAGTACTTC. This codes for CASSSFTSGGAKNIQYF. The variable domain in full, completed from reference TRBV28 and TRBJ2-4, reads DVKVTQSSRYLVKRTGEKVFLECVQDMDHENMFWYRQDPGLGLRLIYFSYDVKMKEKGDIPEGYSVSREKKERFSLILESASTNQTSMYLCASSSFTSGGAKNIQYFGAGTRLSVL.

In DNA, the CDR3 is TGTGCCAGCAGTTTAGAACAGGGGGCGGGATATGAGCAGTTCTTC. This encodes CASSLEQGAGYEQFF. V and J are TRBV28 and TRBJ2-1; 9 bases are shared with TRBD1. Germline CDR1 and CDR2: MDHEN and SYDVKM. This CDR3 has 15 amino acids. The ends lost 2 bases at V and 8 bases at J; junction bases unmatched: 7.

This clonotype was seen repeatedly, ten times or more. The chain uses TRBV20-1 and TRBJ2-3, with D perhaps TRBD1 (7 bases). CDR1 and CDR2 (germline): DFQATT, SNEGSKA (reference sequence). The V end was cut by 7 bases, the J end by 5 bases, with 22 bases between. The CDR3 runs to 15 residues. CDR3 sequence reads: CSGRGPTTLIDTQYF. CDR3 nucleotides: TGCAGTGGGAGGGGGCCAACCACCTTAATAGATACGCAGTATTTT.

This clonotype was picked up many times. The V and J genes are TRBV5-1 and TRBJ2-1, with D uncertain. The germline V gene encodes CDR1 SGHRS and CDR2 YFSETQ. Trimming shortened V by 2 bases and J by 8 bases, and 8 bases separated the two germline ends. CDR3 size: 12 residues. The CDR3 is CASSFSYHEQFF. The CDR3 DNA is TGCGCCAGCAGCTTTTCGTATCATGAGCAGTTCTTC.

This clonotype was detected many times. V is TRBV5-1 and J is TRBJ2-7, with a tentative D call TRBD1 (6 bases). Trimming removed 0 bases at V and 3 bases at J, with 13 bases between. The germline V gene has CDR1 SGHRS and CDR2 YFSETQ. This CDR3 is built from 15 residues. The CDR3 protein is CASSLAGAPNYEQYF. The CDR3 nucleotides read TGCGCCAGCAGCTTGGCAGGGGCCCCCAACTACGAGCAGTACTTC.

This clonotype was seen at least ten times. The chain has TRBV28 and TRBJ2-5; the match to TRBD2 covers 9 bases. The CDR3 runs 15 residues. The V gene end was trimmed by 3 bases and the J gene end by 3 bases; junction bases not matched to a gene: 5. Germline V CDR1 and CDR2: MDHEN, SYDVKM. Here the CDR3 reads CASSFAQRGEETQYF. CDR3 in DNA: TGTGCCAGCAGTTTTGCCCAGCGGGGGGAAGAGACCCAGTACTTC.

This clonotype was found many times. This chain links TRBV9 with TRBJ2-1; tentatively, D is TRBD1 (5 bases). There are 16 residues in the CDR3. V lost 5 bases, J lost 0 bases, and 15 bases lay in between. Germline V CDR1 and CDR2: SGDLS, YYNGEE. This CDR3 reads CASSSTGGISYNEQFF. The CDR3 DNA is TGTGCCAGCAGTAGTACAGGCGGTATCTCCTACAATGAGCAGTTCTTC.

The CDR3 sequence is CASSWGLITDTQYF. The CDR3 DNA reads TGTGCCAGCAGTTGGGGGCTCATCACAGATACGCAGTATTTT. The chain links TRBV7-2 to TRBJ2-3, with TRBD1 as a possible D gene (6 bases). The CDR3 runs 14 residues. Deletions cut 6 bases from V and 2 bases from J, with 12 bases between. The V gene's germline CDR1 is SGHTA and CDR2 FQGNSA.

This clonotype has at least ten counts. V usage is TRBV12-3 or TRBV12-4 and J usage is TRBJ2-7; D gene uncertain. V dropped 2 bases and J dropped 5 bases, with 13 bases sitting between them. The CDR3 consists of 14 residues. In nucleotides, the CDR3 is TGTGCCAGCAGTTTAAAGCACGGTTCCCACGAGCAGTACTTC. The encoded protein is CASSLKHGSHEQYF.